This T cell receptor delta chain stems from a study of γδ T cells in repeated Plasmodium falciparum infection. TCRdb reapplied CATT to the multiplex PCR reads. The table lists tens of thousands of delta-chain clones, approximately 0.92% of them singletons. In its sample, this clone was seen a few times. With a far larger clone one base away, a read error is the likely cause. Distinct nucleotide sequences in the sample also encode this CDR3. Gammadelta T cells were flow-sorted from PBMC into Vgamma9/Vdelta2+ and Vdelta2-negative populations for bulk analysis. Germline V gene lookup returns CDR1 TSWWSYY and CDR2 QGS. CDR3 length: 15 residues.

This chain connects TRDV1 to TRDJ1; 7 nucleotides match TRDD3. As TCRdb names no J gene, one was assigned here on the basis of a DNA match to germline. Material: gamma-delta T cells from blood. This clonotype originated in a pool of human donors (malaria-infected and uninfected, not separated). DNA of the CDR3: TGTGCCCTTGGGGATAACCCCCCCGGGACCGATAAACTCATCTTT. This codes for CALGDNPPGTDKLIF.